This T cell receptor (beta chain) was recorded in a study of blood T cells in healthy people across ages. As for the study in general: Template switching retrieved approximately one barcoded beta molecule for each two T cells.

All donors came from Russia, were Caucasian and healthy, and spanned ages roughly 6 to 100. This clonotype was picked up a small number of times. A second about 7 to 11 cycle PCR used barcoded and J-beta primers. TCRdb ran MiXCR on the 5' RACE reads and lists one entry per CDR3 protein. Here the sample spans 1.5 million to 2 million distinct CDR3 sequences, about 28% being singletons. V was trimmed by 3 bases and J by 2 bases, leaving 11 bases between them. CDR1 is SNHLY and CDR2 is FYNNEI in the germline V gene. The CDR3 runs to 14 residues. This TCR was recovered from a woman aged 25 to 39 in good health. The chain couples TRBV2 to TRBJ2-7; D gene unclear. The source material was blood. The CDR3 sequence: CASSDLRRAYEQYF. The CDR3 nucleotides are TGTGCCAGCAGTGATCTGAGGAGAGCCTACGAGCAGTACTTC.